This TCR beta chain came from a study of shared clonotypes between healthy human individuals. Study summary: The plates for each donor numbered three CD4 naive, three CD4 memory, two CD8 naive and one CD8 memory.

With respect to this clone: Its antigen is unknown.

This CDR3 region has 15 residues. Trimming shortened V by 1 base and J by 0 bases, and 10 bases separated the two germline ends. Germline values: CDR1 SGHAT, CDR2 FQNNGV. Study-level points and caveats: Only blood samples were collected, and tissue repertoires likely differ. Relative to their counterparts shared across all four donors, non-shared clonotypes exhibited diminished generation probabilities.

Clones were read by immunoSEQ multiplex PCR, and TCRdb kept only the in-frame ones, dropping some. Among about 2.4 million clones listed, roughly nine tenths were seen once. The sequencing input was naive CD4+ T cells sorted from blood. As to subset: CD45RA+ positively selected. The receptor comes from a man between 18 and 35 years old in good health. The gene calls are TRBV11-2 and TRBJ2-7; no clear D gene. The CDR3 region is CASSLVMRSSYEQYF. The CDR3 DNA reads TGTGCCAGCAGCTTAGTTATGCGGAGCTCCTACGAGCAGTACTTC.